Below are 11 T cell receptor beta chains sequenced from a single sample in a study of T-cell memory formation after mild COVID-19. TCRdb ran MiXCR on the 5' RACE reads and lists one entry per CDR3 protein. This sample yields hundreds of thousands of distinct CDR3 sequences, of which approximately 14% are seen a single time; around a fifth belongs to the top ten. Sequenced material: PBMCs or a T cell subset sorted from them (not recorded which). The receptor source for this set is a man aged 18 to 29 who had mild COVID-19 (a few samples of this study predate the infection). Cell type and time point are not known.

This clonotype showed up many times. The rearrangement joins TRBV6-5 to TRBJ1-1, with 7 bases fitting TRBD1. CDR1 and CDR2 from the germline V gene are MNHEY and SVGAGI. The V gene end was trimmed by 0 bases and the J gene end by 3 bases; junction bases not matched to a gene: 10. The CDR3 loop spans 17 amino acids. CDR3 DNA sequence: TGTGCCAGCAGTTACTCGGGCCCCCAGGGGGTATACACTGAAGCTTTCTTT. It translates to CASSYSGPQGVYTEAFF.

The V gene is TRBV6-6, the J gene TRBJ1-1, with unresolved D. Germline V gene sequence: CDR1 MNHNY, CDR2 SVGAGI (reference sequence). CDR3 length: 13 amino acids. The V and J ends lost 6 bases and 1 base respectively, with 9 bases between them. CDR3 sequence (DNA): TGTGCCAGCAGCTCAACTAAGAACACTGAAGCTTTCTTT. It specifies CASSSTKNTEAFF.

Details on this clonotype: At one of its ends the junction is not consistent with the germline gene, which may arise from a read error. CDR3 residues: CASSGLFAVSSNQPQHF. CDR3 DNA sequence: TGTGCAAGTAGCGGGCTATTCGCGGTGTCCAGCAATCAGCCCCAGCATTTT. The V call is TRBV19, the J call TRBJ1-5; D gene unclear. The CDR3 has 17 amino acids. CDR1 and CDR2 (germline): LNHDA, SQIVND (reference sequence).

This clonotype has a handful of counts. The chain is built from TRBV29-1 and TRBJ2-2; D might be TRBD1 or TRBD2, each matching 6 bases. Per germline, CDR1 SQVTM and CDR2 ANQGSEA. The CDR3 is 14 residues long. Trimming pared 0 bases from V and 3 bases from J, leaving 8 bases between. CDR3: CSVEEGGYTGELFF. The DNA for the CDR3 is TGCAGCGTTGAAGAAGGGGGGTACACCGGGGAGCTGTTTTTT.

This clonotype was detected only a few times. V gene TRBV10-3 combines with J gene TRBJ1-2; D call uncertain. V was trimmed by 5 bases and J by 8 bases, leaving 18 bases between them. The CDR3 is made up of 14 amino acids. CDR1 and CDR2 (germline): ENHRY, SYGVKD. DNA of the CDR3: TGTGCCATCAGTCCTACCCCGGGAGGTGGCGGCTACACCTTC. Its translation: CAISPTPGGGGYTF.

Notes on this clonotype: It may be a read error: a sequence one base away is much more abundant. The chain has TRBV4-3 and TRBJ2-3; D is uncertain. Germline V gene data show CDR1 as LGHNA and CDR2 as YSLEER. The CDR3 runs to 12 residues. With 0 bases removed from V and 4 bases from J, the gap between germline ends came to 2 bases. Here the CDR3 DNA reads TGCGCCAGCAGCCAAGAGGCAGATACGCAGTATTTT. Translation: CASSQEADTQYF.

The chain uses TRBV6-5 and TRBJ2-3, with 7 bases that match TRBD1. CDR3 length: 15 residues. V lost 4 bases to trimming and J lost 1 base; unmatched junction nucleotides: 5. Germline CDR1 is MNHEY and CDR2 is SVGAGI. CDR3: CASSSWTGRTDTQYF. CDR3 DNA: TGTGCCAGCAGTTCTTGGACAGGCCGCACAGATACGCAGTATTTT.

The rearrangement joins TRBV5-6 to TRBJ1-2; the D is unclear. Per the germline V gene, CDR1 is SGHDT and CDR2 is YYEEEE. V was trimmed by 1 base and J by 8 bases, leaving 9 bases between them. This CDR3 is 12 amino acids long. The CDR3 DNA reads as TGTGCCAGCAGCTTGAACATCCACGGCTACACCTTC. As protein: CASSLNIHGYTF.

This clonotype was seen a few times. V usage is TRBV11-1 and J usage is TRBJ2-7; the D gene is possibly TRBD1 (5 bases). Germline CDR1 reads SGHAT; CDR2 reads FQDESV (reference sequence). This CDR3 is 13 amino acids long. V was trimmed by 3 bases and J by 4 bases, leaving 10 bases between them. CDR3 residues: CASSFQGGYEQYV. In DNA form, the CDR3 reads TGTGCCAGCAGCTTCCAGGGTGGGTACGAGCAGTACGTC.

The genes are TRBV12-3 or TRBV12-4 and TRBJ1-1; D not certain. This CDR3 comprises 13 residues. Deletions cut 0 bases from V and 2 bases from J, with 4 bases between. Written as DNA, the CDR3 is TGTGCCAGCAGTTTAGCTGATAACACTGAAGCTTTCTTT. Encoded protein: CASSLADNTEAFF.

Notes on this clonotype: Sequence at one end of the junction differs from germline and may be a read error. The V and J genes are TRBV20-1 and TRBJ2-7; possibly TRBD1 for D (5 bases). The length of the CDR3 is 15 residues. The germline gives CDR1 DFQATT, CDR2 SNEGSKA (reference sequence). The CDR3 is CGASEFIDSSYEQYF. The CDR3 DNA sequence: TGCGGTGCTAGTGAATTTATTGACAGCTCCTACGAGCAGTACTTC.